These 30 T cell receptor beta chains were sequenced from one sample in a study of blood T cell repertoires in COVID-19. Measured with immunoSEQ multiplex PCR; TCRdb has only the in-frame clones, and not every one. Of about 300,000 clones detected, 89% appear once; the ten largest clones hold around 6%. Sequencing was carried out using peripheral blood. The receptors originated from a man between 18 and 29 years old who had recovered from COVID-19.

The CDR3 DNA follows: TGTGCCAGCACCGTTACCGGGACAGGGGGGTCCGAGCAGTACTTC. It is translated as CASTVTGTGGSEQYF. The rearrangement links TRBV6-5 to TRBJ2-7; 11 nucleotides match TRBD1. Per germline, CDR1 MNHEY and CDR2 SVGAGI. The J segment lost 6 bases and the V segment lost 7 bases, leaving 11 bases of the junction unmatched. The CDR3 has 15 residues.

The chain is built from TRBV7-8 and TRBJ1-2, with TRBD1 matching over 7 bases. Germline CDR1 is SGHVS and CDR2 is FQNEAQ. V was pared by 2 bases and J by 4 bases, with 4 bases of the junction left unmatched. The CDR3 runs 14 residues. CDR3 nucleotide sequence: TGTGCCAGCAGCTTATTTAGGACAGGCTATGGCTACACCTTC. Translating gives CASSLFRTGYGYTF.

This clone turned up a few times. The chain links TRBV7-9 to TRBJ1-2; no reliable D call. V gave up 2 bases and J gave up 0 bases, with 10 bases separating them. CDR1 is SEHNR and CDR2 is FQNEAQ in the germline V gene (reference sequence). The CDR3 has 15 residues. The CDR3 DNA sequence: TGTGCCAGCAGCTTACTGCAGTCCTCTAACTATGGCTACACCTTC. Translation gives CASSLLQSSNYGYTF.

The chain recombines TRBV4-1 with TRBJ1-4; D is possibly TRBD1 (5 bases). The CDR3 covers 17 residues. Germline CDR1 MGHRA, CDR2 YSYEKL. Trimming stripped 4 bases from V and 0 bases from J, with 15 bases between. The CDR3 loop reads CASSRFWGGATNEKLFF. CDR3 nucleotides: TGCGCCAGCAGCCGGTTTTGGGGGGGGGCAACTAATGAAAAACTGTTTTTT.

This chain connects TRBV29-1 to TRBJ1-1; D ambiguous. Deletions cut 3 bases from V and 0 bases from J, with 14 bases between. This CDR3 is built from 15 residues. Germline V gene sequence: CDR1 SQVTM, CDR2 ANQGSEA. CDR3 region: CSVEGRPKLNTEAFF. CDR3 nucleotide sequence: TGCAGCGTTGAGGGCAGGCCAAAGCTGAACACTGAAGCTTTCTTT.

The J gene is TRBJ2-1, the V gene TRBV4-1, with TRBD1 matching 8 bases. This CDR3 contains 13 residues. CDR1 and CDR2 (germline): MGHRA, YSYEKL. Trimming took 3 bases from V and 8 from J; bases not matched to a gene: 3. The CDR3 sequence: CASSHPGGDEQFF. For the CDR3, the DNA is TGCGCCAGCAGCCATCCAGGGGGCGATGAGCAGTTCTTC.

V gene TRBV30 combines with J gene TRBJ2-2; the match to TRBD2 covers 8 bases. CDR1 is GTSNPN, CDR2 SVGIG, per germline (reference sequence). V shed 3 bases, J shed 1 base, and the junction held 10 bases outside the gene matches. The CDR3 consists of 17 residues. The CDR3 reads CAWRRGDSRGNTGELFF. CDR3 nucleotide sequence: TGTGCCTGGAGGCGGGGGGACTCCCGCGGGAACACCGGGGAGCTGTTTTTT.

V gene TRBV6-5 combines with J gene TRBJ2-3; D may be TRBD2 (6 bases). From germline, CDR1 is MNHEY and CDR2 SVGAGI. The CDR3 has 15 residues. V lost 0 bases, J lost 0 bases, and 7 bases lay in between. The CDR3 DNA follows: TGTGCCAGCAGTTACTCGGACTATAGCACAGATACGCAGTATTTT. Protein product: CASSYSDYSTDTQYF.

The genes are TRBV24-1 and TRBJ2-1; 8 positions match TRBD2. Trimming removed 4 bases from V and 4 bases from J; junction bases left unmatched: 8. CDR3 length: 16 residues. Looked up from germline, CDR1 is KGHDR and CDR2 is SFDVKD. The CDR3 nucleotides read TGTGCCACCAGTGACCCTACTAGCGGTGGGTACAATGAGCAGTTCTTC. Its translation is CATSDPTSGGYNEQFF.

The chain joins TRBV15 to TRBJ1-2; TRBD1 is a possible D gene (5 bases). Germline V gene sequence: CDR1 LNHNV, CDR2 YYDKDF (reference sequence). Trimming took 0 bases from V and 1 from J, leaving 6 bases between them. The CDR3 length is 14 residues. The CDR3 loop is CATSRERGNYGYTF. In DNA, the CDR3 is TGTGCCACCAGCAGAGAAAGGGGTAACTATGGCTACACCTTC.

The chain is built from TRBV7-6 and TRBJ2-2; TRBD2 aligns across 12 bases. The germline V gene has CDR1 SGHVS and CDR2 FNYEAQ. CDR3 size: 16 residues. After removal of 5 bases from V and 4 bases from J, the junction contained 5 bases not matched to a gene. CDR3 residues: CASSLTSGRSTGELFF. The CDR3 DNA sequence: TGTGCCAGCAGCCTTACTAGCGGGAGGTCCACCGGGGAGCTGTTTTTT.

CDR3: CASSPGLSTYEQYF. CDR3 nucleotide sequence: TGTGCCAGTAGTCCGGGACTATCGACCTACGAGCAGTACTTC. V usage is TRBV19 and J usage is TRBJ2-7; TRBD2 matches at 7 bases. Germline assignment: CDR1 LNHDA and CDR2 SQIVND (reference sequence). The J segment lost 2 bases and the V segment lost 5 bases, leaving 6 bases of the junction unmatched. This CDR3 is built from 14 residues. Variable domain in full (rest from reference TRBV19 and TRBJ2-7): DGGITQSPKYLFRKEGQNVTLSCEQNLNHDAMYWYRQDPGQGLRLIYYSQIVNDFQKGDIAEGYSVSREKKESFPLTVTSAQKNPTAFYLCASSPGLSTYEQYFGPGTRLTVT.

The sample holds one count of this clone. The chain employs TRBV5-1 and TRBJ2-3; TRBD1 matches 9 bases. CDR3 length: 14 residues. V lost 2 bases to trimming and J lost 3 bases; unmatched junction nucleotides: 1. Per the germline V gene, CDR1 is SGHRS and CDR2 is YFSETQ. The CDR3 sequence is CASSLQGATDTQYF. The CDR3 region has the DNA TGCGCCAGCAGCTTACAGGGGGCTACAGATACGCAGTATTTT.

In nucleotides, the CDR3 is TGTGCCAGCAGCTTACCGGGACACCTGAACACCGGGGAGCTGTTTTTT. Its translation is CASSLPGHLNTGELFF. The chain joins TRBV5-8 to TRBJ2-2, with D perhaps TRBD1 (6 bases). Germline CDR1 reads SGHTS; CDR2 reads YDEGEE. This CDR3 has 16 amino acids. V was cut by 2 bases and J by 1 base, with 12 bases left in between.

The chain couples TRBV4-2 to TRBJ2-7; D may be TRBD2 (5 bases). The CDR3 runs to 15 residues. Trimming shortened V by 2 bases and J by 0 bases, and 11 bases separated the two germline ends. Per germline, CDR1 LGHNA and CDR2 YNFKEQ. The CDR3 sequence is CASSQYSGSSYEQYF. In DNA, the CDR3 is TGTGCCAGCAGCCAATACAGCGGAAGCTCCTACGAGCAGTACTTC.

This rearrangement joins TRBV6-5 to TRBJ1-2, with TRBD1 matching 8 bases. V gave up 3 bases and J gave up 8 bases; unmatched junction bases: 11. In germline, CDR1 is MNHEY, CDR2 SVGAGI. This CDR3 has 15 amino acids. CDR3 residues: CASSYNWQGALGYTF. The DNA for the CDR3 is TGTGCCAGCAGTTATAATTGGCAGGGGGCGCTCGGCTACACCTTC.

The CDR3 region is CASRTGLGAYNEQFF. DNA for the CDR3: TGTGCCAGCAGGACGGGACTGGGGGCCTACAATGAGCAGTTCTTC. V is TRBV6-5 and J is TRBJ2-1, with D possibly matching TRBD2 (6 bases). Germline V CDR1 and CDR2: MNHEY, SVGAGI. The CDR3 has 15 amino acids. Trimming removed 6 bases at V and 2 bases at J, with 14 bases between.

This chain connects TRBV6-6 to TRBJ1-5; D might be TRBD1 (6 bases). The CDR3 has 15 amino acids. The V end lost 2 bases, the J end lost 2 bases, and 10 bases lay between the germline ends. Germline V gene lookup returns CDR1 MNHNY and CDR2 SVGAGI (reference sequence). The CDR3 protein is CASSYGGAGNQPQHF. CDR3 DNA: TGTGCCAGCAGTTACGGGGGGGCCGGCAATCAGCCCCAGCATTTT.

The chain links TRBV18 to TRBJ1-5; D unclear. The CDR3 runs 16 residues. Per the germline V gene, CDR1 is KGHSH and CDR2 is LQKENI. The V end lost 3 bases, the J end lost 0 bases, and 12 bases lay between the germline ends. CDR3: CASSPLEVGSNQPQHF. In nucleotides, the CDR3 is TGTGCCAGCTCACCCCTCGAGGTTGGTAGCAATCAGCCCCAGCATTTT.

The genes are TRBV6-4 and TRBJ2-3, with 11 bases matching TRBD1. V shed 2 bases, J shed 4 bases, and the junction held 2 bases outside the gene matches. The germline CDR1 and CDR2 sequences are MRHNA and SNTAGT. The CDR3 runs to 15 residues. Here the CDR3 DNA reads TGTGCCAGCAGTGACGGACAGGGGGCTTCAGATACGCAGTATTTT. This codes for CASSDGQGASDTQYF.

This CDR3 is CAISEQGAEGYTF. The CDR3 DNA follows: TGTGCCATCAGTGAACAGGGGGCGGAAGGCTACACCTTC. The gene calls are TRBV10-3 and TRBJ1-2, with 9 bases fitting TRBD1. The germline gives CDR1 ENHRY, CDR2 SYGVKD. This CDR3 is built from 13 residues. The V segment lost 3 bases and the J segment 8 bases; nucleotides outside the gene matches: 4.

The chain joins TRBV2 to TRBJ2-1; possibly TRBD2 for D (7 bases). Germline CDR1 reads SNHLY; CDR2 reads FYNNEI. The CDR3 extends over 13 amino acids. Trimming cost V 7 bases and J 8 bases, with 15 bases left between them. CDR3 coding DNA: TGTGCCAGCATGGGGGGGCGAGGGGATGAGCAGTTCTTC. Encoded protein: CASMGGRGDEQFF. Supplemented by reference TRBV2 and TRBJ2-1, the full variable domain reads EPEVTQTPSHQVTQMGQEVILRCVPISNHLYFYWYRQILGQKVEFLVSFYNNEISEKSEIFDDQFSVERPDGSNFTLKIRSTKLEDSAMYFCASMGGRGDEQFFGPGTRLTVL.

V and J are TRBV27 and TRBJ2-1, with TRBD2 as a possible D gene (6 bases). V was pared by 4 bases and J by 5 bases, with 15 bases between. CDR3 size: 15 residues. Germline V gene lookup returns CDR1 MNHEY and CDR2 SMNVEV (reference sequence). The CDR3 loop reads CASSSWRVGDNEQFF. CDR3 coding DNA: TGTGCCAGCAGTTCCTGGAGGGTGGGCGACAATGAGCAGTTCTTC.

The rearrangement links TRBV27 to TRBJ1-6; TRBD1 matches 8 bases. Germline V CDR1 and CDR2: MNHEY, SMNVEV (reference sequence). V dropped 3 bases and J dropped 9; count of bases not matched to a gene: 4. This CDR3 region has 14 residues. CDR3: CASSFDRGTSPLHF. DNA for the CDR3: TGTGCCAGCAGTTTTGACAGGGGTACTTCACCCCTCCACTTT.

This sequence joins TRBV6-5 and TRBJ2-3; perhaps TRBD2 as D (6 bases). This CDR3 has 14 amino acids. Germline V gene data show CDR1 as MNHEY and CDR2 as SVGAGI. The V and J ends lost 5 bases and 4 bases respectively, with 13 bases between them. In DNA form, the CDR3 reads TGTGCCAGCAGTCCGGCTAGCGACCCAGATACGCAGTATTTT. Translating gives CASSPASDPDTQYF.

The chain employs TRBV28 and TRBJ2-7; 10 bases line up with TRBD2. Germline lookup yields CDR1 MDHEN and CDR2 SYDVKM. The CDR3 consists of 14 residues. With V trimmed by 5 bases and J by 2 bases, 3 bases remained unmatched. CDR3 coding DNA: TGTGCCAGCAGTAGCGGGAGGGGGGCCTACGAGCAGTACTTC. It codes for CASSSGRGAYEQYF. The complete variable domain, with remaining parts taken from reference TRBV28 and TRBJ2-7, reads DVKVTQSSRYLVKRTGEKVFLECVQDMDHENMFWYRQDPGLGLRLIYFSYDVKMKEKGDIPEGYSVSREKKERFSLILESASTNQTSMYLCASSSGRGAYEQYFGPGTRLTVT.

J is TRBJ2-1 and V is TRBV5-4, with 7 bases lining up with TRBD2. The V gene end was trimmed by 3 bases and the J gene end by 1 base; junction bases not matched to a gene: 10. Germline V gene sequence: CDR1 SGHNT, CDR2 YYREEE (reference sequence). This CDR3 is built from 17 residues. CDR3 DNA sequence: TGTGCCAGCAGCTCCACACATCTAGCGGAATCCTACAATGAGCAGTTCTTC. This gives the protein CASSSTHLAESYNEQFF.

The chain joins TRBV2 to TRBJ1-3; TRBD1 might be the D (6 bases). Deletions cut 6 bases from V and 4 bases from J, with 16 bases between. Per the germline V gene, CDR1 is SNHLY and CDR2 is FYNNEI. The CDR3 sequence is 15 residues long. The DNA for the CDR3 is TGTGCCAGCAGGTCCGGACAGCCGAAAGGAAACACCATATATTTT. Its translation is CASRSGQPKGNTIYF.

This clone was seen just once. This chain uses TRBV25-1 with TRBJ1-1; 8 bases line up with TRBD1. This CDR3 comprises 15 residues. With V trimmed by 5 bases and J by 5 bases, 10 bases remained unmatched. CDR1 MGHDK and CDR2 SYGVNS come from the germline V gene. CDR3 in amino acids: CASSRSGTGGTEAFF. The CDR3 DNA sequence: TGTGCCAGCAGTAGATCCGGGACAGGAGGTACTGAAGCTTTCTTT. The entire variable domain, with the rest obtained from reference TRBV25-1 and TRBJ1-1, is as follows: EADIYQTPRYLVIGTGKKITLECSQTMGHDKMYWYQQDPGMELHLIHYSYGVNSTEKGDLSSESTVSRIRTEHFPLTLESARPSHTSQYLCASSRSGTGGTEAFFGQGTRLTVV.

In DNA, the CDR3 is TGTGCCAGCAGGCCGGGACACCGGAATCAGCCCCAGCATTTT. Protein sequence: CASRPGHRNQPQHF. The genes are TRBV6-5 and TRBJ1-5; possible D gene TRBD1, 6 bases. In germline, CDR1 is MNHEY, CDR2 SVGAGI. There are 14 residues in the CDR3. V lost 6 bases and J lost 4, with 13 bases in between.